These 13 T cell receptor beta chains were sequenced from one sample in a study of chemoradiotherapy in HPV16-positive cancers. Sequencing was performed with immunoSEQ multiplex PCR; in TCRdb, only in-frame clones are kept and a portion is missing. The table lists approximately 950 clones, around 80% of them singletons. The sample was tumor tissue, taken from a patient who underwent chemoradiotherapy. These receptors were obtained from a human donor with HPV-associated anogenital cancer.

J is TRBJ1-6 and V is TRBV5-6, with 10 bases that match TRBD1. The CDR3 spans 15 residues. V was clipped by 3 bases and J by 8 bases; unmatched bases: 5. Germline lookup yields CDR1 SGHDT and CDR2 YYEEEE. The CDR3 reads CASSSAGQGYSPLHF. The CDR3 bases are TGTGCCAGCAGCTCTGCGGGACAGGGGTATTCACCCCTCCACTTT.

The chain combines TRBV5-4 with TRBJ1-1; weak D call: TRBD1 (5 bases). The CDR3 totals 14 residues. The germline CDR1 and CDR2 sequences are SGHNT and YYREEE (reference sequence). Deletions cut 2 bases from V and 5 bases from J, with 13 bases between. In DNA form, the CDR3 reads TGTGCCAGCAGCTTAAAGGGACCAGGGACTGAAGCTTTCTTT. Protein product: CASSLKGPGTEAFF.

The chain uses TRBV2 and TRBJ2-2; a weak D match, TRBD1 (5 bases). V was clipped by 5 bases and J by 0 bases, with 10 bases between them. This CDR3 region has 15 residues. CDR1 SNHLY and CDR2 FYNNEI come from the germline V gene. The CDR3 coding sequence is TGTGCCAGCAGTCCGGACATCGCGAACACCGGGGAGCTGTTTTTT. Protein: CASSPDIANTGELFF.

V and J are TRBV19 and TRBJ1-2; 9 bases fit TRBD1. Germline V gene lookup returns CDR1 LNHDA and CDR2 SQIVND (reference sequence). Trimming cost V 9 bases and J 8 bases; bases outside gene matches: 10. The CDR3 sequence is 13 residues long. CDR3 sequence: CASKEGQGYGYTF. In nucleotides, the CDR3 is TGTGCCAGCAAAGAGGGACAGGGTTACGGCTACACCTTC.

V is TRBV9 and J is TRBJ2-1, with D perhaps matching TRBD2 (6 bases). Deletions cut 1 base from V and 5 bases from J, with 13 bases between. The CDR3 has 15 amino acids. CDR1 is SGDLS and CDR2 is YYNGEE in the germline V gene. The CDR3 spells CASSVQGTPHNEQFF. Written as DNA, the CDR3 is TGTGCCAGCAGCGTACAAGGGACTCCTCACAATGAGCAGTTCTTC.

V is TRBV10-2 and J is TRBJ1-5; D gene ambiguous. CDR1 and CDR2 (germline): WSHSY, SAAADI. V shed 3 bases and J shed 0 bases, with 9 bases lying between them. The CDR3 extends over 15 amino acids. This CDR3 reads CASSDAGYSNQPQHF. DNA of the CDR3: TGCGCCAGCAGTGACGCAGGTTATAGCAATCAGCCCCAGCATTTT.

This chain uses TRBV7-9 with TRBJ1-3; D might be TRBD1 (5 bases). Trimming removed 5 bases at V and 2 bases at J, with 10 bases between. The CDR3 contains 14 residues. The germline CDR1 and CDR2 sequences are SEHNR and FQNEAQ (reference sequence). CDR3 in amino acids: CASSPRQTGNTIYF. The CDR3 DNA is TGTGCCAGCAGCCCCAGACAGACTGGAAACACCATATATTTT.

This chain links TRBV28 with TRBJ2-7, with no clear D. Trimming shortened V by 5 bases and J by 3 bases, and 23 bases separated the two germline ends. This CDR3 has 17 amino acids. From germline, CDR1 is MDHEN and CDR2 SYDVKM. The CDR3, as DNA: TGTGCCAGCAGTCTCCCACCGGACGAGTCGCCATTCTACGAGCAGTACTTC. It yields the protein CASSLPPDESPFYEQYF.

The rearrangement uses TRBV5-6 and TRBJ1-2; D ambiguous. This CDR3 has 12 residues. The V and J ends lost 3 bases and 8 bases respectively, with 11 bases between them. From germline, CDR1 is SGHDT and CDR2 YYEEEE. The CDR3 nucleotides read TGTGCCAGCAGCTCGTGGCCCCCCGGCTACACCTTC. This sequence encodes CASSSWPPGYTF.

The chain recombines TRBV27 with TRBJ1-1; D uncertain. The CDR3 has 13 amino acids. Trimming took off 2 bases at V and 1 base at J, with 5 bases between the two ends. From germline, CDR1 is MNHEY and CDR2 SMNVEV (reference sequence). CDR3: CASSLAGNTEAFF. The CDR3 DNA sequence: TGTGCCAGCAGTTTAGCCGGGAACACTGAAGCTTTCTTT.

This clone was picked up a small number of times. The J gene is TRBJ2-5, the V gene TRBV14; D remains ambiguous. This CDR3 has 12 amino acids. V gave up 1 base and J gave up 4 bases, with 4 bases separating them. Germline V gene data show CDR1 as SGHDN and CDR2 as FVKESK. CDR3 in DNA: TGTGCCAGCAGCCAAGTATTAGAGACCCAGTACTTC. It yields the protein CASSQVLETQYF.

The genes are TRBV4-1 and TRBJ1-6; possible D gene TRBD1, 5 bases. Germline assignment: CDR1 MGHRA and CDR2 YSYEKL. This CDR3 is built from 18 residues. The V end was cut by 3 bases, the J end by 4 bases, with 19 bases between. CDR3 DNA: TGCGCCAGCAGCCAGATCGCAGACGACAGACCTTATAATTCACCCCTCCACTTT. Its protein is CASSQIADDRPYNSPLHF.

This sequence joins TRBV5-4 and TRBJ1-2; the match to TRBD1 covers 11 bases. The CDR3 extends over 15 amino acids. Germline CDR1 SGHNT, CDR2 YYREEE (reference sequence). V was clipped by 5 bases and J by 7 bases; unmatched bases: 10. The chain's CDR3 is CASSQAAGQGVGYTF. The DNA of the CDR3 is TGTGCCAGCAGTCAAGCCGCGGGACAGGGGGTTGGCTACACCTTC.